This T cell receptor (beta chain) was identified in a study of T cells after yellow fever vaccination. Study overall: It was SMART-Seq v4 Ultra Low Input that prepared the fractions with low cell numbers.

Generation of TCR cDNA used 5'RACE template switching (which added a universal primer site and UMIs). TCRdb processed the 5' RACE reads anew with MiXCR; each CDR3 protein has one entry. The sample carries 300,000 to 350,000 distinct CDR3 sequences, around 4.5% recorded once. Regarding this clonotype: Its matching antigen is unknown.

The study's findings and limits: The secondary response was weaker, and its peak arrived faster, on day 5 versus 15. The booster saw the reappearance of most primary-vaccination clones (approximately 97% CD4, 88% CD8).

The CDR3 runs 14 residues. Germline CDR1 MDHEN, CDR2 SYDVKM. Unmatched junction bases numbered 8, after V lost 5 bases and J lost 8 bases. The rearrangement links TRBV28 to TRBJ2-2; TRBD1 aligns across 7 bases. This sample comprised PBMCs, obtained 15 days after the yellow fever booster vaccination. This TCR came from a man between 18 and 29 years old who received the YFV17D yellow fever vaccine. The CDR3 DNA is TGTGCCAGCAGTACGACAGGGTTAACGGGGGAGCTGTTTTTT. Its translation: CASSTTGLTGELFF.